This T cell receptor beta chain was sequenced during a study of blood T cell repertoires in COVID-19. About the study: Both acute and convalescent COVID-19 samples were obtained from the United States, Italy and Spain. Nucleic acid was either cDNA or gDNA, and it came from T cells, B-cell-depleted T cells, or PBMCs.

V dropped 6 bases and J dropped 5 bases, with 15 bases sitting between them. Germline CDR1 and CDR2: MNHNY and SVGAGI (reference sequence). The CDR3 contains 14 residues. In the source study's methods: Counts of nucleated cells, estimated from reference gene primer amplification, were obtained. Here immunoSEQ multiplex PCR was the method, and the copy in TCRdb shows in-frame clones only, minus some. That table gives V, J and clone size, and the DNA gave D and trimming. Among tens of thousands of clones listed, around 86% were seen once. Sequencing was performed on peripheral blood. V and J are TRBV6-6 and TRBJ2-3; possible D gene TRBD2, 6 bases. The clonotype was recovered from a woman older than 75 with acute or convalescent COVID-19. The CDR3 nucleotides read TGTGCCAGCAGCCCTGGGACTTCGCTAGATACGCAGTATTTT. Protein sequence: CASSPGTSLDTQYF.